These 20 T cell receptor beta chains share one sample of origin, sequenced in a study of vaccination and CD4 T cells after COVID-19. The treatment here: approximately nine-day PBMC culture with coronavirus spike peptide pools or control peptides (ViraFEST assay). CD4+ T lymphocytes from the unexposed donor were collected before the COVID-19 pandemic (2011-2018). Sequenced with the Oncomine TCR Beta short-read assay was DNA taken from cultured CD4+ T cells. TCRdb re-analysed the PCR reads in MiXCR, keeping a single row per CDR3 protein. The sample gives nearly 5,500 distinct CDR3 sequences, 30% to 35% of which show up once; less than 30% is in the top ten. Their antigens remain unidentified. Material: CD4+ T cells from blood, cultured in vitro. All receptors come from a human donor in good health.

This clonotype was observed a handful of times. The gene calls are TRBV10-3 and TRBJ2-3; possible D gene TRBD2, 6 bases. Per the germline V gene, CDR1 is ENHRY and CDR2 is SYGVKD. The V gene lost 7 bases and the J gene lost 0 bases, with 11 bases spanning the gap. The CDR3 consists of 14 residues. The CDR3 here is CAITGVASTDTQYF. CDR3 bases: TGTGCCATCACGGGGGTCGCTAGCACAGATACGCAGTATTTT.

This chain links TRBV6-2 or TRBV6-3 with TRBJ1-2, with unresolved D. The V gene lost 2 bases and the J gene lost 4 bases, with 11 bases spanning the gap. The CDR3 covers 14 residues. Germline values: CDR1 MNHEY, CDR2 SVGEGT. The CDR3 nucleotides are TGTGCCAGCAGTTACCCTGAACAGCTCTATGGCTACACCTTC. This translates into CASSYPEQLYGYTF.

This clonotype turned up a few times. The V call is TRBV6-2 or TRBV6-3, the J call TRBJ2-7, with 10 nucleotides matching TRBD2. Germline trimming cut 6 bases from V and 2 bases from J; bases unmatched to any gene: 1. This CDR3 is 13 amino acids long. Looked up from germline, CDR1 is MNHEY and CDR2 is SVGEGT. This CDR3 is CASSLAGAYEQYF. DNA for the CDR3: TGTGCCAGCAGCCTAGCGGGGGCCTACGAGCAGTACTTC.

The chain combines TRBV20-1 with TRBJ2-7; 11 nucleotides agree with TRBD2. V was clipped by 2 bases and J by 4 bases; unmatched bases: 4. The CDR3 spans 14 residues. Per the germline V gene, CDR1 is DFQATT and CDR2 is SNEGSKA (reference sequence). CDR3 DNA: TGCAGTGCTAGACTAGCGGGGGGATTATACGAGCAGTACTTC. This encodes CSARLAGGLYEQYF.

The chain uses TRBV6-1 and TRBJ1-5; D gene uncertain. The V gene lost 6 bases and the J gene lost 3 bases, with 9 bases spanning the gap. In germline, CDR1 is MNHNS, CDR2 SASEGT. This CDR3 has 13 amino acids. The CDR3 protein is CASSLHFNQPQHF. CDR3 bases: TGTGCCAGCAGCTTACACTTCAATCAGCCCCAGCATTTT.

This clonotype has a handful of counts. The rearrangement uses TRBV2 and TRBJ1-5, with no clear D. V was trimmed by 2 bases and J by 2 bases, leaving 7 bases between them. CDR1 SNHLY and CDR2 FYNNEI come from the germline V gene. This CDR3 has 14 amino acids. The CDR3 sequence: CASSERSGNQPQHF. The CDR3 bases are TGTGCCAGCAGTGAAAGGAGTGGCAATCAGCCCCAGCATTTT.

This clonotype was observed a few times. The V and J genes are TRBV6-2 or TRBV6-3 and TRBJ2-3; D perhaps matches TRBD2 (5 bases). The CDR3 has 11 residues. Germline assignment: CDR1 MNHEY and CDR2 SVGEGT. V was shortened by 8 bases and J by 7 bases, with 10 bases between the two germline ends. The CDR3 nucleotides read TGTGCCAGCTTCAACGGGAATACGCAGTATTTT. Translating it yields CASFNGNTQYF.

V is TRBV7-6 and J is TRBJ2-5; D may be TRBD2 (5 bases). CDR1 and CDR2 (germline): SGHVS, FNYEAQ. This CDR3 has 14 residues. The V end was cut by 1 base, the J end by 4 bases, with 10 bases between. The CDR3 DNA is TGTGCCAGCAGCTTAGACGGGGTTCGAGAGACCCAGTACTTC. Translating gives CASSLDGVRETQYF. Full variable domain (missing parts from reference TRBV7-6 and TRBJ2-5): GAGVSQSPRYKVTKRGQDVALRCDPISGHVSLYWYRQALGQGPEFLTYFNYEAQQDKSGLPNDRFSAERPEGSISTLTIQRTEQRDSAMYRCASSLDGVRETQYFGPGTRLLVL.

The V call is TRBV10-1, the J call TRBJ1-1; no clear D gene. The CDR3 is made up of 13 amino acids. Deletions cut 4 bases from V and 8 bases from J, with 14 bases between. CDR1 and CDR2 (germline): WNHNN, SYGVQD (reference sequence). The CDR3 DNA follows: TGCGCCAGCAGTGTTGATCCGGCTAGCGAAGCTTTCTTT. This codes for CASSVDPASEAFF.

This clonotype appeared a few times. The CDR3 loop is CASSLGTLTYEQYF. The CDR3 coding sequence is TGTGCCAGCAGTTTAGGCACCTTGACCTACGAGCAGTACTTC. The V call is TRBV12-3 or TRBV12-4, the J call TRBJ2-7; D not resolved. This CDR3 region has 14 residues. V lost 1 base to trimming and J lost 2 bases, with 9 bases between them.

Written as DNA, the CDR3 is TGTGCCAGCAGCTTAAATATGAGATATGGCTACACCTTC. Amino acid sequence: CASSLNMRYGYTF. V and J are TRBV7-3 and TRBJ1-2; D gene ambiguous. The germline CDR1 and CDR2 sequences are SGHTA and FQGTGA. CDR3 length: 13 amino acids. Trimming removed 1 base at V and 5 bases at J, with 8 bases between.

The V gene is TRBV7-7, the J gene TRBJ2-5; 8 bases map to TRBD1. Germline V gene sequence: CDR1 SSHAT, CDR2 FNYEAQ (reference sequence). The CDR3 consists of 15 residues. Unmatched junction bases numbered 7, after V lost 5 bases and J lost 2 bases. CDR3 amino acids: CASSPTGTGQETQYF. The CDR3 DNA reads TGTGCCAGCAGCCCAACCGGGACAGGTCAAGAGACCCAGTACTTC.

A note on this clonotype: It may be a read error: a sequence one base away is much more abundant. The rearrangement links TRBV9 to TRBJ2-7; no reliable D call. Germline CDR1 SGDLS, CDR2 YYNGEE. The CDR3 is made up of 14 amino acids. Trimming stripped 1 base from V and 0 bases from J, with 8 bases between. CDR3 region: CASSVNPSSYEQYF. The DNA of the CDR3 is TGTGCCAGCAGCGTAAACCCGAGCTCCTACGAGCAGTACTTC.

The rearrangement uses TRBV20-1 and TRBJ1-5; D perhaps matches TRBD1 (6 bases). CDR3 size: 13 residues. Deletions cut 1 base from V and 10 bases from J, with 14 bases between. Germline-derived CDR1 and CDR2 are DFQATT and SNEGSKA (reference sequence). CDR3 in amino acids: CSARVGAWSPQHF. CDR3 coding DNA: TGCAGTGCTAGAGTGGGGGCCTGGTCACCCCAGCATTTT.

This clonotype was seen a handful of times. The CDR3, as DNA: TGTGCCAGCAGCTTCACAGGGGCAAATCAGCCCCAGCATTTT. It encodes CASSFTGANQPQHF. The V and J genes are TRBV7-2 and TRBJ1-5, with TRBD1 matching 7 bases. Germline values: CDR1 SGHTA, CDR2 FQGNSA. The CDR3 runs 14 residues. The ends lost 3 bases at V and 4 bases at J; junction bases unmatched: 3.

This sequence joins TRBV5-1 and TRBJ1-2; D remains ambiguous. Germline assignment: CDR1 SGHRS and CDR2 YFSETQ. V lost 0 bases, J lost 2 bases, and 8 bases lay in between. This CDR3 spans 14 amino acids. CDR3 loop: CASSLETANYGYTF. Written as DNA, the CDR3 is TGCGCCAGCAGCTTGGAAACAGCGAACTATGGCTACACCTTC.

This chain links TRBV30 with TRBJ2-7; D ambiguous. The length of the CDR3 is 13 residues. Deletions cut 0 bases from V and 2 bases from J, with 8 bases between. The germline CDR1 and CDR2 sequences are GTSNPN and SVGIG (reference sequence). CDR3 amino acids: CAWSVTGPYEQYF. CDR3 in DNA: TGTGCCTGGAGTGTAACCGGACCCTACGAGCAGTACTTC. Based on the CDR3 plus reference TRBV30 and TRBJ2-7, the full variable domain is SQTIHQWPATLVQPVGSPLSLECTVEGTSNPNLYWYRQAAGRGLQLLFYSVGIGQISSEVPQNLSASRPQDRQFILSSKKLLLSDSGFYLCAWSVTGPYEQYFGPGTRLTVT.

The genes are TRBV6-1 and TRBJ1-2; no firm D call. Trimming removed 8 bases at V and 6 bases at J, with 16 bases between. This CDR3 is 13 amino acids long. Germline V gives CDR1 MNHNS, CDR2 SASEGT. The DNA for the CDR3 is TGTGCCAGCCGACCTCCCGGACCCAATGGCTACACCTTC. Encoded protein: CASRPPGPNGYTF.

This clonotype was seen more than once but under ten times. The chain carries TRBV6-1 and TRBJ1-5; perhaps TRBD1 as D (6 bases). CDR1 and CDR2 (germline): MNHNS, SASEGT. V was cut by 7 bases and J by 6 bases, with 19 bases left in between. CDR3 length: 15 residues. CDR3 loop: CASTVAPGEGQPQHF. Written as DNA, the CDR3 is TGTGCCAGCACCGTAGCCCCAGGGGAAGGTCAGCCCCAGCATTTT.

The CDR3 DNA is TGTGCCAGCAGCGGGGTCGGGACAGGGCCCAACGAGCAGTACTTC. Its protein is CASSGVGTGPNEQYF. The chain uses TRBV27 and TRBJ2-7; 9 nucleotides match TRBD1. CDR3 size: 15 residues. The junction had 11 bases not matched to a gene; V was cut back by 6 bases and J by 5 bases. Germline CDR1 reads MNHEY; CDR2 reads SMNVEV (reference sequence).